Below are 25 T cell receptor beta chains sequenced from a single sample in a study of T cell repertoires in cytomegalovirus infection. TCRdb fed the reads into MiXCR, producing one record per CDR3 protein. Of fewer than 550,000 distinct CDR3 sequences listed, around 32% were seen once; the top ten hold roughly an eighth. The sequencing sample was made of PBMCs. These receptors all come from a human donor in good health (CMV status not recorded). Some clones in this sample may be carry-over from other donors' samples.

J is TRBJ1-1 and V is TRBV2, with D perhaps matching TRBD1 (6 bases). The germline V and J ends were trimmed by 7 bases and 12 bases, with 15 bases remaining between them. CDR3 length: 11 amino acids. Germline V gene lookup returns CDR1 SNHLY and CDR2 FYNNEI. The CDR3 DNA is TGTGCCAGCACGGAGGGGGGGTCGCCTTTCTTT. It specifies CASTEGGSPFF.

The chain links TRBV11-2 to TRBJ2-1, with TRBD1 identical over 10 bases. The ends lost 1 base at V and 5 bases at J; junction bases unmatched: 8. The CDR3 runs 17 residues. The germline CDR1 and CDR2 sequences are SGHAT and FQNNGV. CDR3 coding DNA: TGTGCCAGCAGCTTAGGCACTTGGGACAGGGGTGACAATGAGCAGTTCTTC. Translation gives CASSLGTWDRGDNEQFF.

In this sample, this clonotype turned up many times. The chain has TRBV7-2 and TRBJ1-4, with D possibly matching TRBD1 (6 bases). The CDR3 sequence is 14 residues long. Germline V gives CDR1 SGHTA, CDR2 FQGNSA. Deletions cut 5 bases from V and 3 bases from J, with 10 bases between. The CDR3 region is CASSPRGPNEKLFF. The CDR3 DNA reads TGTGCCAGCAGCCCCAGGGGCCCTAATGAAAAACTGTTTTTT.

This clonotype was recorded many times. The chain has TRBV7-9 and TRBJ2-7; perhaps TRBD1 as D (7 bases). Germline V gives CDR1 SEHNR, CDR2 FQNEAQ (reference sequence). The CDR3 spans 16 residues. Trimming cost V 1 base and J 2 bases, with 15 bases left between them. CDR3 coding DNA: TGTGCCAGCAGCTTAGGGGGGGACAGTGCGACCTACGAGCAGTACTTC. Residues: CASSLGGDSATYEQYF. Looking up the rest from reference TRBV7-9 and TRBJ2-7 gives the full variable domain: DTGVSQNPRHKITKRGQNVTFRCDPISEHNRLYWYRQTLGQGPEFLTYFQNEAQLEKSRLLSDRFSAERPKGSFSTLEIQRTEQGDSAMYLCASSLGGDSATYEQYFGPGTRLTVT.

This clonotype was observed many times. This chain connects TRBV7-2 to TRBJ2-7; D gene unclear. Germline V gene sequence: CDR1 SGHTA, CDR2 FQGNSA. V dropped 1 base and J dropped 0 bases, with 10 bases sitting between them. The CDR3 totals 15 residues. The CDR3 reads CASSLGSQSSYEQYF. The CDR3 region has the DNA TGTGCCAGCAGCTTAGGTTCCCAGAGCTCCTACGAGCAGTACTTC. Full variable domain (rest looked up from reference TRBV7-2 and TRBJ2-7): GAGVSQSPSNKVTEKGKDVELRCDPISGHTALYWYRQSLGQGLEFLIYFQGNSAPDKSGLPSDRFSAERTGGSVSTLTIQRTQQEDSAVYLCASSLGSQSSYEQYFGPGTRLTVT.

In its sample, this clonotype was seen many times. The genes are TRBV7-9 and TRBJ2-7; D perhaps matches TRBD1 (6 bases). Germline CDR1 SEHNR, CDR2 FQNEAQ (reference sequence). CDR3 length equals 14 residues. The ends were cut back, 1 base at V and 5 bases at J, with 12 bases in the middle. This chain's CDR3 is CASSLDRAGDEQYF. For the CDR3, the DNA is TGTGCCAGCAGCTTAGATAGGGCAGGGGACGAGCAGTACTTC.

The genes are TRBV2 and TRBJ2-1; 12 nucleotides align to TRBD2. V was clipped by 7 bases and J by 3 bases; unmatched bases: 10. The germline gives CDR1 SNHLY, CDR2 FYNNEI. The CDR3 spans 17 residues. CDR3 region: CASILAGGYAHYNEQFF. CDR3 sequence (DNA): TGTGCCAGCATCCTAGCGGGGGGGTACGCCCACTACAATGAGCAGTTCTTC.

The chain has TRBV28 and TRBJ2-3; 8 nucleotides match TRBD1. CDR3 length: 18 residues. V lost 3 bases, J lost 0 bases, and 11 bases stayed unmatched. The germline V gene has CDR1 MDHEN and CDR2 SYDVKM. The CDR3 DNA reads TGTGCCAGCAGTTTGTGGGGAACAGGGGGAACAAGCACAGATACGCAGTATTTT. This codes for CASSLWGTGGTSTDTQYF. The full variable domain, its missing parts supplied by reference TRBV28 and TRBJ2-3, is DVKVTQSSRYLVKRTGEKVFLECVQDMDHENMFWYRQDPGLGLRLIYFSYDVKMKEKGDIPEGYSVSREKKERFSLILESASTNQTSMYLCASSLWGTGGTSTDTQYFGPGTRLTVL.

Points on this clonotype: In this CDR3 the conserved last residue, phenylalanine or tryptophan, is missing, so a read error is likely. CDR3: CASKGDRDNYGYTL. The DNA for the CDR3 is TGTGCCAGCAAGGGGGACAGGGATAACTATGGCTACACCTTA. The gene calls are TRBV11-2 and TRBJ1-2; 9 nucleotides match TRBD1. This CDR3 is built from 14 residues. Losses at the gene ends were 7 bases for V and 1 base for J; bases not matched to a gene: 4. Germline lookup yields CDR1 SGHAT and CDR2 FQNNGV.

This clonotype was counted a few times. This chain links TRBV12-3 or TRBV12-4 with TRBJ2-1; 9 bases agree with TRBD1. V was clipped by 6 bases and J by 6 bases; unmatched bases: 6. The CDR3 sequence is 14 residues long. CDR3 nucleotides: TGTGCCAGCAGAACCGACAGGGGGACCAATGAGCAGTTCTTC. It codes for CASRTDRGTNEQFF.

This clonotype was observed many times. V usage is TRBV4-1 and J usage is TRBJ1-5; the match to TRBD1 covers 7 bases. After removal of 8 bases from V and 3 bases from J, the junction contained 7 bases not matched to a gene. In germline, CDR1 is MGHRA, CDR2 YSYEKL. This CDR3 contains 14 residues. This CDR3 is CASAVGGYNQPQHF. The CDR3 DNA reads TGCGCCAGCGCCGTAGGGGGCTACAATCAGCCCCAGCATTTT.

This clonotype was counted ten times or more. CDR3 region: CASSIPQGANYGYTF. CDR3 nucleotide sequence: TGTGCCAGCAGCATTCCACAGGGGGCTAACTATGGCTACACCTTC. The chain joins TRBV7-2 to TRBJ1-2; the match to TRBD1 covers 8 bases. The germline CDR1 and CDR2 sequences are SGHTA and FQGNSA. There are 15 residues in the CDR3. V lost 5 bases and J lost 0; bases outside the gene matches: 5.

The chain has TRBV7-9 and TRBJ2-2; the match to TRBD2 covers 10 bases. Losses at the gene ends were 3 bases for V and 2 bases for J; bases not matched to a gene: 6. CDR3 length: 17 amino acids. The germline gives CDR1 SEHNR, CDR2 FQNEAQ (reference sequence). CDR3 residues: CASSFSSGGYNTGELFF. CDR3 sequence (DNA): TGTGCCAGCAGCTTTTCTAGCGGGGGCTATAACACCGGGGAGCTGTTTTTT.

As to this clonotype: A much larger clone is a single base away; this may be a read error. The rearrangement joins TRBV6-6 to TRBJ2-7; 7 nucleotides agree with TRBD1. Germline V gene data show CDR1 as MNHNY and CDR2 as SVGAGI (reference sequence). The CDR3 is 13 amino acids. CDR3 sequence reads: CDSSYGTAYEQYF. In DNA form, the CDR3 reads TGTGACAGCAGTTACGGGACAGCCTACGAGCAGTACTTC.

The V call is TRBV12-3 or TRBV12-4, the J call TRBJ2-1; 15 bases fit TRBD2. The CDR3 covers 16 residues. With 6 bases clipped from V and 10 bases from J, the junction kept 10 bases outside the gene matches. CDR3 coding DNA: TGTGCCAGCAGCTCCAGGGGACTAGCGGGGGGTGACGAGCAGTTCTTC. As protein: CASSSRGLAGGDEQFF.

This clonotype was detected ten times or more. The CDR3 DNA sequence: TGTGCCAGCAGCTTGACGGAAAATCAGCCCCAGCATTTT. This translates into CASSLTENQPQHF. The V and J genes are TRBV7-2 and TRBJ1-5; D is unclear. The CDR3 spans 13 residues. V lost 3 bases to trimming and J lost 4 bases, with 7 bases between them. Germline V gene lookup returns CDR1 SGHTA and CDR2 FQGNSA.

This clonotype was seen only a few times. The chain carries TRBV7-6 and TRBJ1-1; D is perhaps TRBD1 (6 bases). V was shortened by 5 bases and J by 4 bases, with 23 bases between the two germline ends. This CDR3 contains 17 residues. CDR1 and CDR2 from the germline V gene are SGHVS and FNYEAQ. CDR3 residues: CASSPLTGGGGSTEAFF. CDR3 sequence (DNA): TGTGCCAGCAGCCCCCTTACGGGTGGAGGGGGGAGCACTGAAGCTTTCTTT.

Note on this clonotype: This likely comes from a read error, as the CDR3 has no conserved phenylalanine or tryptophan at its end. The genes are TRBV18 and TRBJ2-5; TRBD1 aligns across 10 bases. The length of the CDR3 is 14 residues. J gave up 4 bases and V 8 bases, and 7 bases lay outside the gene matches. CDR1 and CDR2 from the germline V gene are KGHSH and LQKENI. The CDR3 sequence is CASQDRGRGETQYL. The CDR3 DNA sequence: TGTGCCAGCCAAGACAGGGGGCGAGGAGAGACCCAGTACTTA.

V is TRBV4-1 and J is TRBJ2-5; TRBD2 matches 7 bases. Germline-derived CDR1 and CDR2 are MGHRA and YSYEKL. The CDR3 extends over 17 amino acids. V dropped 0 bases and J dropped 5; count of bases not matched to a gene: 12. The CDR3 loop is CASSQEAVGLGDETQYF. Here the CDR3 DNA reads TGCGCCAGCAGCCAAGAAGCGGTTGGACTAGGGGATGAGACCCAGTACTTC.

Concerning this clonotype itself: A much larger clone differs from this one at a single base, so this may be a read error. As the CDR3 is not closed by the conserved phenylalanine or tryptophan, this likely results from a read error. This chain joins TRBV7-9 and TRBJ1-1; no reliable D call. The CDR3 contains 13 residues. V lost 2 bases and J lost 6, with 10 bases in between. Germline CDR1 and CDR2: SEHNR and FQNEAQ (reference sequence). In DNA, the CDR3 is TGTGCCAGCAGCTTATTGGATCCCTCTGAAGCTTTCCTT. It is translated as CASSLLDPSEAFL.

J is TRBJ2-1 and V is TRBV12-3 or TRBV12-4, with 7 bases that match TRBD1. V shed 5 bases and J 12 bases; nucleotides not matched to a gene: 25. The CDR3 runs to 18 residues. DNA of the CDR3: TGTGCCAGCAGTCTGTGGACAGGACGAGAGGGGGTTTCAATTTGGCAGTTCTTC. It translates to CASSLWTGREGVSIWQFF.

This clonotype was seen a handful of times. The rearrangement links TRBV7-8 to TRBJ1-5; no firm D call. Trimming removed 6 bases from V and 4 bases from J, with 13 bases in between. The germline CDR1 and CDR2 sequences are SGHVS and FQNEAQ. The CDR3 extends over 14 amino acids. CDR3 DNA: TGTGCCAGCAGTAGTAGGGATGGAAATCAGCCCCAGCATTTT. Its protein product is CASSSRDGNQPQHF. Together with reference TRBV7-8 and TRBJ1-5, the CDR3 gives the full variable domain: GAGVSQSPRYKVAKRGQDVALRCDPISGHVSLFWYQQALGQGPEFLTYFQNEAQLDKSGLPSDRFFAERPEGSVSTLKIQRTQQEDSAVYLCASSSRDGNQPQHFGDGTRLSIL.

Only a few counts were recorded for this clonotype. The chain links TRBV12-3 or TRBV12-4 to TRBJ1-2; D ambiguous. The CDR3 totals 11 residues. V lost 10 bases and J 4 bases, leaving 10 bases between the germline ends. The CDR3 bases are TGTGCCACTACATCTGGCTATGGCTACACCTTC. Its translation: CATTSGYGYTF.

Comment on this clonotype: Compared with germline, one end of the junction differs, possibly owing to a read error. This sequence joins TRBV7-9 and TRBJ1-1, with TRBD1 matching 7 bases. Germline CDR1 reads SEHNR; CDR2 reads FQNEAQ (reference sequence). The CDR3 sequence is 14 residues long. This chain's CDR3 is CASGLGTVNTEAFF. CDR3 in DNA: TGTGCCAGCGGCTTAGGGACAGTGAACACTGAAGCTTTCTTT.

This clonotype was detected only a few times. CDR3 in DNA: TGCGCCAGCAGCCAAGATAAGGTAGAGAATTCACCCCTCCACTTT. Its protein is CASSQDKVENSPLHF. This chain uses TRBV4-1 with TRBJ1-6; no clear D. CDR3 length equals 15 residues. Trimming cost V 0 bases and J 7 bases, with 10 bases left between them. Germline assignment: CDR1 MGHRA and CDR2 YSYEKL.